Each of the 11 T cell receptor beta chains below was sequenced from the same sample in a study of blood T cell repertoires in COVID-19 (dated by TCRdb to about 2020). Library creation used the immunoSEQ multiplex PCR assay. TCRdb took this table from immuneACCESS and kept in-frame rearrangements with V and J called. Such tables lack part of the clones; where checked against another copy, unresolved V genes explain under half of the gap, and the rest is unexplained. Across this sample there are 70,000 to 100,000 clones, with 84% seen only once. Approximately 12% of the sample goes to the ten largest clones. Specimen: peripheral blood. The receptors derive from a human donor in a cohort sampled during active COVID-19.

Remarks on this clone: The identical CDR3 is also encoded by other nucleotide sequences in the sample. V is TRBV2 and J is TRBJ2-7, with unresolved D. V lost 3 bases, J lost 0 bases, and 6 bases lay in between. Germline CDR1 SNHLY, CDR2 FYNNEI. The CDR3 runs to 13 residues. CDR3 DNA sequence: TGTGCCAGCAGTGAGTTTAGCTCCTACGAGCAGTACTTC. Its translation is CASSEFSSYEQYF.

The genes are TRBV12-3 or TRBV12-4 and TRBJ2-7; 8 nucleotides agree with TRBD1. The CDR3 has 13 residues. Trimming at V came to 5 bases and at J to 4 bases, leaving 4 bases not matched to a gene. The DNA of the CDR3 is TGTGCCAGCAGTCCAAGACAGGGGTACGAGCAGTACTTC. Amino acid sequence: CASSPRQGYEQYF.

The chain links TRBV11-2 to TRBJ2-7; a weak D match, TRBD2 (7 bases). Looked up from germline, CDR1 is SGHAT and CDR2 is FQNNGV. V was pared by 0 bases and J by 4 bases, with 13 bases between. The CDR3 is 15 amino acids. The CDR3 nucleotides read TGTGCCAGCAGCTTAGATCACGGGGGGCTGTACGAGCAGTACTTC. This gives the protein CASSLDHGGLYEQYF.

This clone was observed a few times. This CDR3 is CASSPWGGSNQPQHF. In DNA, the CDR3 is TGTGCCAGCAGCCCGTGGGGGGGTAGCAATCAGCCCCAGCATTTT. V usage is TRBV3-1 (or the pseudogene TRBV3-2) and J usage is TRBJ1-5; TRBD1 might be the D (5 bases). Germline-derived CDR1 and CDR2 are LGHDT and YNNKEL (reference sequence). V was cut by 4 bases and J by 0 bases, with 10 bases left in between. The CDR3 is 15 amino acids.

The rearrangement uses TRBV5-1 and TRBJ2-5; 11 nucleotides match TRBD2. Looked up from germline, CDR1 is SGHRS and CDR2 is YFSETQ. This CDR3 spans 14 amino acids. With 3 bases clipped from V and 5 bases from J, the junction kept 3 bases outside the gene matches. The CDR3 DNA sequence: TGCGCCAGCAGCTCTAGCGGGAGGAGTGAGACCCAGTACTTC. Translated, it gives CASSSSGRSETQYF.

The table lists this clone with a count of one. The rearrangement uses TRBV28 and TRBJ2-5; D is perhaps TRBD2 (5 bases). This CDR3 is 15 amino acids long. The germline V and J ends were trimmed by 5 bases and 1 base, with 14 bases remaining between them. Per germline, CDR1 MDHEN and CDR2 SYDVKM. This chain's CDR3 is CASSQERLGQETQYF. The CDR3 DNA reads TGTGCCAGCAGTCAGGAGCGGCTGGGCCAAGAGACCCAGTACTTC.

CDR3 protein: CASSTTGDNQPQHF. CDR3 bases: TGTGCCAGTAGCACGACAGGGGACAATCAGCCCCAGCATTTT. V gene TRBV19 combines with J gene TRBJ1-5, with 8 bases that match TRBD1. The CDR3 consists of 14 residues. Germline CDR1 and CDR2: LNHDA and SQIVND (reference sequence). Germline trimming cut 6 bases from V and 3 bases from J; bases unmatched to any gene: 4.

This sequence joins TRBV18 and TRBJ2-3; weak D call: TRBD1 (6 bases). Germline V lookup: CDR1 KGHSH, CDR2 LQKENI. CDR3 length: 13 residues. V was trimmed by 4 bases and J by 4 bases, leaving 9 bases between them. The CDR3 here is CASSQQGADTQYF. CDR3 in DNA: TGTGCCAGCTCACAACAGGGTGCAGATACGCAGTATTTT.

This chain connects TRBV11-1 to TRBJ1-2; TRBD1 aligns across 9 bases. J lost 4 bases, V lost 5 bases, and 5 bases had no gene match. The CDR3 runs 14 residues. In germline, CDR1 is SGHAT, CDR2 FQDESV (reference sequence). In DNA form, the CDR3 reads TGTGCCAGCAGCCAGGGACAGGGAGTCTATGGCTACACCTTC. It codes for CASSQGQGVYGYTF.

This clone was observed a few times. V usage is TRBV2 and J usage is TRBJ2-4; possibly TRBD2 for D (6 bases). Between the trimmed V and J ends, which lost 5 bases and 2 bases, there was a span of 13 bases. The CDR3 loop spans 15 amino acids. From germline, CDR1 is SNHLY and CDR2 FYNNEI. The CDR3 region has the DNA TGTGCCAGCAGTTCATCGGGGGTAACCAAAAACATTCAGTACTTC. Its translation is CASSSSGVTKNIQYF.

The V and J genes are TRBV5-1 and TRBJ2-2; D gene ambiguous. V gave up 0 bases and J gave up 0 bases, with 9 bases separating them. Germline CDR1 SGHRS, CDR2 YFSETQ. CDR3 length equals 16 residues. CDR3 residues: CASSLAVPANTGELFF. CDR3 in DNA: TGCGCCAGCAGCTTGGCCGTGCCGGCGAACACCGGGGAGCTGTTTTTT.